This entry lists 12 T cell receptor beta chains sequenced from one sample in a study of blood T cell repertoires in COVID-19. TCRdb keeps only in-frame clones here, not all; method: immunoSEQ multiplex PCR. The sample gives 330,000 or so clones, roughly 90% of which show up once; 9.5% to 10% is in the top ten. The sequenced material came from peripheral blood. The source is a man aged 25 to 45 with COVID-19, enrolled during active disease.

This clone showed up just once. The DNA for the CDR3 is TGTGCCACCAACCTTCTAGGGGAGGGCTTAGATACGCAGTATTTT. This translates into CATNLLGEGLDTQYF. V is TRBV5-4 and J is TRBJ2-3; 7 positions match TRBD2. CDR1 is SGHNT and CDR2 is YYREEE in the germline V gene (reference sequence). J lost 5 bases, V lost 9 bases, and 15 bases had no gene match. The CDR3 is 15 residues long.

The chain recombines TRBV10-3 with TRBJ2-7; the match to TRBD1 covers 7 bases. CDR3 length equals 15 residues. V gave up 4 bases and J gave up 3 bases; unmatched junction bases: 9. From germline, CDR1 is ENHRY and CDR2 SYGVKD. CDR3 amino acids: CAISGTGAWGYEQYF. The CDR3 nucleotides are TGTGCCATCAGTGGGACAGGCGCCTGGGGCTACGAGCAGTACTTC.

The chain carries TRBV11-2 and TRBJ1-2; 7 bases agree with TRBD1. Looked up from germline, CDR1 is SGHAT and CDR2 is FQNNGV. Trimming cost V 5 bases and J 5 bases; bases outside gene matches: 11. The CDR3 covers 15 residues. The CDR3 nucleotides are TGTGCCAGCAGCCCTCCAGGGGGGTATGAATATGGCTACACCTTC. It is translated as CASSPPGGYEYGYTF.

This clone came up once. The chain has TRBV27 and TRBJ2-2, with 7 bases that match TRBD1. Germline V gene lookup returns CDR1 MNHEY and CDR2 SMNVEV (reference sequence). Unmatched junction bases numbered 13, after V lost 6 bases and J lost 6 bases. The length of the CDR3 is 16 residues. As DNA, the CDR3 is TGTGCCAGCAGCCTAAGGGAACAGGGGCGGTCCGGGGAGCTGTTTTTT. Translation: CASSLREQGRSGELFF.

Concerning this clone: The DNA is omitted, as the CDR3 cannot be located on it reliably, and the CDR3 follows TCRdb's listing. The chain couples TRBV19 to TRBJ1-6. The CDR3 has 13 amino acids, counting both end residues. Per germline, CDR1 LNHDA and CDR2 SQIVND (reference sequence). The CDR3 loop is CASTSGAGSPLHF.

This rearrangement joins TRBV24-1 to TRBJ2-6; 9 nucleotides match TRBD1. Germline V CDR1 and CDR2: KGHDR, SFDVKD. V lost 5 bases and J lost 0; bases outside the gene matches: 4. This CDR3 region has 17 residues. CDR3 in amino acids: CATSVGGQGSGANVLTF. The CDR3 region has the DNA TGTGCCACCAGTGTGGGGGGACAGGGCTCTGGGGCCAACGTCCTGACTTTC.

The V call is TRBV4-3, the J call TRBJ1-1; 7 nucleotides line up with TRBD1. This CDR3 spans 18 amino acids. From germline, CDR1 is LGHNA and CDR2 YSLEER. V lost 0 bases to trimming and J lost 3 bases; unmatched junction nucleotides: 13. The CDR3 nucleotides are TGCGCCAGCAGCCAAGAGATCTCATACAGGGGTCCTGACACTGAAGCTTTCTTT. Translation: CASSQEISYRGPDTEAFF.

V is TRBV16 and J is TRBJ1-6; 10 bases align to TRBD1. The CDR3 runs to 15 residues. Germline trimming cut 2 bases from V and 11 bases from J; bases unmatched to any gene: 6. In germline, CDR1 is KGHSY, CDR2 FQNENV. The CDR3 bases are TGTGCCAGCAGCCAAAGACAGGGGGCCGTAACACCCCTCCACTTT. Amino acids: CASSQRQGAVTPLHF.

The J gene is TRBJ2-7, the V gene TRBV19, with D possibly TRBD2 on 6 matching bases. Germline CDR1 LNHDA, CDR2 SQIVND (reference sequence). The CDR3 is made up of 14 amino acids. V dropped 2 bases and J dropped 3 bases, with 11 bases sitting between them. The CDR3: CASSIKEGGYEQYF. The CDR3 nucleotides read TGTGCCAGTAGTATAAAGGAGGGTGGCTACGAGCAGTACTTC.

This chain links TRBV7-2 with TRBJ2-1; D may be TRBD1 (6 bases). V lost 5 bases and J 8 bases, leaving 13 bases between the germline ends. From germline, CDR1 is SGHTA and CDR2 FQGNSA. This CDR3 is 13 amino acids long. DNA for the CDR3: TGTGCCAGCAGCCAGATCAGGGGCGATGAGCAGTTCTTC. This sequence encodes CASSQIRGDEQFF.

DNA of the CDR3: TGCGCCAGCAGCTCCCGGGGGGGGGTAAAAACTGAAGCTTTCTTT. As protein: CASSSRGGVKTEAFF. The chain combines TRBV5-1 with TRBJ1-1, with D perhaps matching TRBD1 (5 bases). The CDR3 is 15 amino acids. V dropped 3 bases and J dropped 5 bases, with 17 bases sitting between them. Germline V gene data show CDR1 as SGHRS and CDR2 as YFSETQ.

The chain couples TRBV5-1 to TRBJ1-5; D gene unclear. The germline V gene encodes CDR1 SGHRS and CDR2 YFSETQ. CDR3 size: 15 residues. The V end was cut by 3 bases, the J end by 0 bases, with 10 bases between. CDR3 sequence reads: CASSSGLASNQPQHF. The CDR3, as DNA: TGCGCCAGCAGCTCGGGTTTGGCTAGCAATCAGCCCCAGCATTTT.